This passage covers 5 T cell receptor beta chains from one sample sequenced in a study of PD-1 blockade in classical Hodgkin lymphoma. Each of the patients experienced relapse following autologous stem cell transplantation, and their brentuximab vedotin exposure differed. Clones were sequenced by immunoSEQ multiplex PCR, and TCRdb holds only the in-frame ones, with some missing. The sample lists just over 50,000 clones, around two thirds occurring once. The sample was peripheral blood mononuclear cells (PBMCs), taken before the second cycle of nivolumab. The origin of the receptors is a human donor with classical Hodgkin lymphoma.

The chain joins TRBV7-9 to TRBJ2-6; possibly TRBD1 for D (5 bases). The V and J ends lost 6 bases and 1 base respectively, with 7 bases between them. CDR1 and CDR2 from the germline V gene are SEHNR and FQNEAQ (reference sequence). The CDR3 loop spans 14 amino acids. The CDR3 loop is CASSSGSGANVLTF. In DNA, the CDR3 is TGTGCCAGCAGTTCAGGGTCTGGGGCCAACGTCCTGACTTTC.

J is TRBJ1-5 and V is TRBV18; no clear D gene. The CDR3 extends over 14 amino acids. Germline values: CDR1 KGHSH, CDR2 LQKENI. V was trimmed by 1 base and J by 7 bases, leaving 11 bases between them. Here the CDR3 reads CASSPQASGQPQHF. The CDR3 coding sequence is TGTGCCAGCTCACCACAGGCCTCTGGGCAGCCCCAGCATTTT.

V usage is TRBV27 and J usage is TRBJ2-3; D not resolved. Trimming stripped 7 bases from V and 1 base from J, with 15 bases between. Germline V gene data show CDR1 as MNHEY and CDR2 as SMNVEV (reference sequence). The CDR3 totals 15 residues. The chain's CDR3 is CASTSPSVGTDTQYF. CDR3 nucleotides: TGTGCCAGCACTTCCCCATCGGTCGGCACAGATACGCAGTATTTT.

The rearrangement links TRBV6-5 to TRBJ2-2; 8 nucleotides align to TRBD1. The CDR3 spans 14 residues. Losses at the gene ends were 5 bases for V and 9 bases for J; bases not matched to a gene: 8. CDR1 MNHEY and CDR2 SVGAGI come from the germline V gene. The CDR3 bases are TGTGCCAGCAGTACGACTCAGGGGGCTCGGGAGCTGTTTTTT. It encodes CASSTTQGARELFF.

This chain connects TRBV6-5 to TRBJ2-1, with TRBD2 matching over 7 bases. The CDR3 contains 15 residues. Losses at the gene ends were 4 bases for V and 0 bases for J; bases not matched to a gene: 3. Germline-derived CDR1 and CDR2 are MNHEY and SVGAGI. CDR3 amino acids: CASSSSGDSYNEQFF. The CDR3 DNA sequence: TGTGCCAGCAGTTCTAGCGGCGACTCCTACAATGAGCAGTTCTTC.